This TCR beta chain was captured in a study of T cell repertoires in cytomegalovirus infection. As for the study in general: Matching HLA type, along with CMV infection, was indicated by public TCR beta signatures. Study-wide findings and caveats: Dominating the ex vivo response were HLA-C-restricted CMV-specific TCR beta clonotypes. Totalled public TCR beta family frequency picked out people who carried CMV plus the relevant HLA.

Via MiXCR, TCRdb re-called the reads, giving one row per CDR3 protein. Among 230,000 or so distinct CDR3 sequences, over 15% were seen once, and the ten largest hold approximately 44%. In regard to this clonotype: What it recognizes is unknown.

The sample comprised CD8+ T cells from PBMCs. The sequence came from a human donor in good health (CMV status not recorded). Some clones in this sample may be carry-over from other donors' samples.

CDR3 nucleotides: TGTGCCAGCAGTCCAGATCTCGCTGATGTCGCGACGGTCTCCTACGAGCAGTACTTC. It encodes CASSPDLADVATVSYEQYF. The genes are TRBV28 and TRBJ2-7; the D is unclear. The germline gives CDR1 MDHEN, CDR2 SYDVKM. The CDR3 spans 19 residues. Trimming left V 5 bases short and J 0 bases short, with 26 bases between.